This T cell receptor beta chain was sequenced in a study of T-cell memory formation after mild COVID-19. TCRdb passed the 5' RACE reads through MiXCR, listing each CDR3 protein once. The table includes fewer than 350,000 distinct CDR3 sequences, 8.2% detected once. CDR3 length equals 14 residues. CDR1 and CDR2 from the germline V gene are LGHDT and YNNKEL (reference sequence). Trimming cost V 2 bases and J 5 bases; bases outside gene matches: 4. The sequence was obtained from a man younger than 30 who had mild COVID-19 (a few samples of this study predate the infection). Cell type and time point are not known. Material for sequencing was PBMCs or a T cell subset sorted from them (not recorded which). This chain connects TRBV3-1 to TRBJ1-1, with 8 bases aligning to TRBD1. The CDR3 loop is CASSQQGAGTEAFF. The CDR3 coding sequence is TGTGCCAGCAGCCAACAGGGGGCAGGTACTGAAGCTTTCTTT.